A selection of T cell receptor beta chains follows, all from one sample in a study of response to subunit inactivated influenza vaccine. TCRdb re-derived calls from the RT-PCR reads in MiXCR, one entry per CDR3 protein. Of about 480,000 distinct CDR3 sequences detected, about 25% appear once; the ten largest clones hold 1.9%. This sample comprised CD4+ T cells sorted from PBMCs, obtained about 5 days after vaccination. Receptor source: a man aged 50 or older who received an inactivated influenza vaccine. Both conserved end residues are trimmed from each CDR3. Some rows have no size entry. The others give once, few or many, or a class for an expanded clone.

j_call	clone_size	v_call	cdr3_length	cdr3_aa
TRBJ2-3	.	TRBV4-2	15	ASGSGTGGTSTDTQY
TRBJ2-1	many	TRBV24-1	15	ATSGIGSGSLYNEQF
TRBJ2-5	.	TRBV10-3	13	AISGTGGPQETQY
TRBJ2-7	few	TRBV11-2	13	ASSLVGRGTYEQY
TRBJ2-3	few	TRBV20-1	14	SAPPGTSGGRNTQY
TRBJ1-5	.	TRBV6-1	14	ASSLSGTGANQPQH
TRBJ2-5	.	TRBV24-1	16	ATSAETTGTAVKETQY
TRBJ2-2	.	TRBV4-2	13	ASSDTGRANGELF
TRBJ2-1	.	TRBV15	13	ATSRDLAGLGEQF
TRBJ2-5	few	TRBV6-1	12	ASAEGSSGKTQY
TRBJ1-5	.	TRBV6-2/TRBV6-3	12	ASSYSVNNQPQH
TRBJ2-1	few	TRBV12-3/TRBV12-4	13	ASSFRAGPLGEQF
TRBJ2-7	few	TRBV11-2	13	ASSPLGSLNYEQY
TRBJ2-5	.	TRBV28	12	ASSLYYGGETQY
TRBJ1-2	.	TRBV9	12	ASSVGDRGNGYT
TRBJ2-5	few	TRBV12-3/TRBV12-4	12	ASSLKSREETQY
TRBJ1-1	few	TRBV28	11	ASTTDANTEAF
TRBJ2-3	.	TRBV4-2	16	ASSQETPGTSGLDTQY
TRBJ2-7	.	TRBV12-3/TRBV12-4	11	ASRSLGEYEQY
TRBJ2-3	.	TRBV10-3	11	AISDGTTDTQY
TRBJ1-2	few	TRBV28	14	ASASGGGQTNYGYT
TRBJ1-5	few	TRBV3-1	12	ASSQATRDQPQH
TRBJ2-7	few	TRBV6-6	10	ASREGIYEQY
TRBJ2-5	.	TRBV2	12	ASSERGNQETQY
TRBJ2-3	.	TRBV7-2	13	ASSLQPSSTDTQY
TRBJ2-1	.	TRBV7-9	11	AVALAGLNEQF
TRBJ2-4	.	TRBV7-2	13	ASSLDRLAKNIQY
TRBJ1-2	once	TRBV6-4	12	AIKIGYGGYGYT
TRBJ2-5	.	TRBV7-2	12	ASSVGGRRETQY
TRBJ2-7	few	TRBV14	16	ASSQERVGAKTPYEQY
TRBJ2-7	few	TRBV5-1	12	ASSQMTLTHEQY
TRBJ1-2	few	TRBV12-3/TRBV12-4	10	ASSTDRYGYT
TRBJ2-7	many	TRBV7-2	13	ASRGSGGASYEQY
TRBJ2-1	.	TRBV29-1	12	SVEPRWGGYEQF
TRBJ2-1	.	TRBV19	14	ASSIGAVAIYNEQF
TRBJ1-5	few	TRBV28	11	ASRQGYHQPQH
TRBJ2-7	few	TRBV25-1	14	ASSEFGTGASHEQY
TRBJ1-4	.	TRBV15	13	ATSRDSRNWEKLF
TRBJ2-3	few	TRBV11-2	16	ASSPRTSGRLRTDTQY
TRBJ2-2	.	TRBV20-1	10	SARDISGELF
TRBJ2-2	.	TRBV4-3	12	ASRIKQDTGELF
TRBJ2-3	.	TRBV5-5	12	ASSLSLAADTQY
TRBJ2-1	.	TRBV7-3	13	ASSFRRTTNNEQF
TRBJ1-5	.	TRBV6-1	12	ASRGTGEGQPQH
TRBJ2-5	.	TRBV5-5	14	ASSWGDRGTQETQY
TRBJ2-5	few	TRBV12-3/TRBV12-4	10	ASSLDLRTQY
TRBJ1-2	few	TRBV5-1	12	ASSLDPTLYGYT
TRBJ2-5	once	TRBV7-2	11	ASSSGQWGTQY
TRBJ2-7	.	TRBV20-1	11	SAKDKSSYEQY
TRBJ2-5	few	TRBV4-1	12	ASSRKSGEETQY
TRBJ2-5	few	TRBV27	13	ASSPFFSTGGAQY